The 29 T cell receptor beta chains listed next were all sequenced from one sample in a study of chemoradiotherapy in HPV16-positive cancers. This table comes from immunoSEQ multiplex PCR, and its TCRdb copy is limited to in-frame clones, with some not included. The data show tens of thousands of clones, with about nine tenths seen just once and just over 4% held by the top ten. The source was blood, collected from a patient who underwent chemoradiotherapy. These receptors were collected from a human donor with HPV-associated anogenital cancer.

V is TRBV28 and J is TRBJ2-5; D is unresolved. The CDR3 is 17 residues long. Germline lookup yields CDR1 MDHEN and CDR2 SYDVKM. Trimming took off 1 base at V and 2 bases at J, with 17 bases between the two ends. CDR3 in DNA: TGTGCCAGCAGTTTATCCCAAGAAGTGTCTGAACAAGAGACCCAGTACTTC. It yields the protein CASSLSQEVSEQETQYF.

Here the CDR3 reads CASSGSGLAGANEQFF. The CDR3 bases are TGTGCCAGCAGCGGGAGTGGACTAGCGGGAGCGAATGAGCAGTTCTTC. V and J are TRBV11-3 and TRBJ2-1; TRBD2 matches at 13 bases. This CDR3 has 16 amino acids. Germline V CDR1 and CDR2: SGHNT, YENEEA. V shed 5 bases and J 7 bases; nucleotides not matched to a gene: 8.

The rearrangement links TRBV19 to TRBJ1-5, with 8 bases that match TRBD1. Trimming at V came to 8 bases and at J to 4 bases, leaving 4 bases not matched to a gene. Germline V gene data show CDR1 as LNHDA and CDR2 as SQIVND (reference sequence). The CDR3 loop spans 13 amino acids. The CDR3 sequence: CASGGTGNQPQHF. The CDR3 region has the DNA TGTGCCAGTGGCGGGACAGGAAATCAGCCCCAGCATTTT. The variable domain in full, with the rest retrieved from reference TRBV19 and TRBJ1-5, is DGGITQSPKYLFRKEGQNVTLSCEQNLNHDAMYWYRQDPGQGLRLIYYSQIVNDFQKGDIAEGYSVSREKKESFPLTVTSAQKNPTAFYLCASGGTGNQPQHFGDGTRLSIL.

This chain connects TRBV2 to TRBJ2-1; 8 bases match TRBD1. Trimming at V came to 4 bases and at J to 0 bases, leaving 8 bases not matched to a gene. Germline CDR1 is SNHLY and CDR2 is FYNNEI. The CDR3 loop spans 17 amino acids. This chain's CDR3 is CASSVSRTGFSYNEQFF. DNA of the CDR3: TGTGCCAGCAGTGTTTCACGGACAGGGTTCTCCTACAATGAGCAGTTCTTC.

The chain joins TRBV6-5 to TRBJ2-1; TRBD1 is a possible D gene (5 bases). CDR1 MNHEY and CDR2 SVGAGI come from the germline V gene. The ends were cut back, 4 bases at V and 6 bases at J, with 10 bases in the middle. CDR3 length: 13 residues. The CDR3 spells CASSLDSRNEQFF. The CDR3, as DNA: TGTGCCAGCAGTTTAGACAGTCGCAATGAGCAGTTCTTC.

The V gene is TRBV11-2, the J gene TRBJ2-2, with TRBD1 as a possible D gene (5 bases). Trimming pared 2 bases from V and 3 bases from J, leaving 16 bases between. Per germline, CDR1 SGHAT and CDR2 FQNNGV. The CDR3 has 17 amino acids. The CDR3 loop reads CASSLFRLTEHTGELFF. CDR3 DNA sequence: TGTGCCAGCAGCTTATTTAGGCTGACAGAGCACACCGGGGAGCTGTTTTTT.

The CDR3 loop is CAISGLRGYEQYF. In nucleotides, the CDR3 is TGTGCCATCAGTGGTCTAAGGGGATACGAGCAGTACTTC. This rearrangement joins TRBV10-3 to TRBJ2-7, with a tentative D call TRBD1 (5 bases). The CDR3 consists of 13 residues. Trimming stripped 4 bases from V and 4 bases from J, with 11 bases between. Germline CDR1 and CDR2: ENHRY and SYGVKD.

CDR3 region: CASSPDVGEQFF. CDR3 in DNA: TGTGCCAGCAGCCCAGACGTAGGAGAGCAGTTCTTC. This chain joins TRBV11-2 and TRBJ2-1; the D is unclear. Germline-derived CDR1 and CDR2 are SGHAT and FQNNGV. The CDR3 extends over 12 amino acids. V was clipped by 5 bases and J by 10 bases, with 12 bases between them. Together with reference TRBV11-2 and TRBJ2-1, the CDR3 gives the full variable domain: EAGVAQSPRYKIIEKRQSVAFWCNPISGHATLYWYQQILGQGPKLLIQFQNNGVVDDSQLPKDRFSAERLKGVDSTLKIQPAKLEDSAVYLCASSPDVGEQFFGPGTRLTVL.

V is TRBV7-2 and J is TRBJ2-5; 15 nucleotides line up with TRBD2. Germline lookup yields CDR1 SGHTA and CDR2 FQGNSA. V lost 3 bases, J lost 4 bases, and 9 bases stayed unmatched. This CDR3 contains 18 residues. CDR3 amino acids: CASSLGLAGGPIGETQYF. As DNA, the CDR3 is TGTGCCAGCAGCTTGGGACTAGCGGGGGGCCCTATAGGAGAGACCCAGTACTTC. Full variable domain (outside the CDR3, taken from reference TRBV7-2 and TRBJ2-5): GAGVSQSPSNKVTEKGKDVELRCDPISGHTALYWYRQSLGQGLEFLIYFQGNSAPDKSGLPSDRFSAERTGGSVSTLTIQRTQQEDSAVYLCASSLGLAGGPIGETQYFGPGTRLLVL.

A word on this clone: This same CDR3 is encoded by further DNA sequences in the sample. The chain combines TRBV7-9 with TRBJ2-1; D perhaps matches TRBD2 (6 bases). The germline V gene encodes CDR1 SEHNR and CDR2 FQNEAQ (reference sequence). The CDR3 has 13 residues. V lost 4 bases to trimming and J lost 4 bases, with 8 bases between them. The CDR3 nucleotides are TGTGCCAGCAGCTCTGGACTATACAATGAGCAGTTCTTC. Its protein is CASSSGLYNEQFF.

The gene calls are TRBV5-4 and TRBJ2-2, with 8 nucleotides matching TRBD2. The CDR3 consists of 16 residues. Germline V CDR1 and CDR2: SGHNT, YYREEE (reference sequence). With 0 bases clipped from V and 0 bases from J, the junction kept 1 base outside the gene matches. CDR3 sequence (DNA): TGTGCCAGCAGCTTGGCGCGGGGGGCGAACACCGGGGAGCTGTTTTTT. It specifies CASSLARGANTGELFF.

In this sample, this clone turned up a few times. The rearrangement uses TRBV5-4 and TRBJ1-2; weak D call: TRBD1 (5 bases). Germline V CDR1 and CDR2: SGHNT, YYREEE (reference sequence). V lost 2 bases and J lost 6, with 17 bases in between. The CDR3 extends over 15 amino acids. CDR3 DNA: TGTGCCAGCAGCTTTGATGGGGGGACTGTAGATGGCTACACCTTC. Translation: CASSFDGGTVDGYTF. Filled out from reference TRBV5-4 and TRBJ1-2, the complete variable domain reads ETGVTQSPTHLIKTRGQQVTLRCSSQSGHNTVSWYQQALGQGPQFIFQYYREEENGRGNFPPRFSGLQFPNYSSELNVNALELDDSALYLCASSFDGGTVDGYTFGSGTRLTVV.

The chain couples TRBV9 to TRBJ2-3; 10 bases map to TRBD2. Germline assignment: CDR1 SGDLS and CDR2 YYNGEE. The CDR3 runs to 15 residues. Trimming took 4 bases from V and 0 from J; bases not matched to a gene: 2. CDR3 DNA sequence: TGTGCCAGCAGCCCAGCGGGGGGGAGCACAGATACGCAGTATTTT. Translation: CASSPAGGSTDTQYF.

The chain employs TRBV18 and TRBJ2-3; TRBD1 matches 7 bases. The CDR3 sequence is 16 residues long. Germline lookup yields CDR1 KGHSH and CDR2 LQKENI. With V trimmed by 4 bases and J by 2 bases, 9 bases remained unmatched. CDR3 residues: CASSLSTGVPTDTQYF. CDR3 nucleotide sequence: TGTGCCAGCTCACTCTCTACAGGGGTCCCCACAGATACGCAGTATTTT.

The chain joins TRBV4-2 to TRBJ2-1, with a weak D call TRBD2 (6 bases). Germline-derived CDR1 and CDR2 are LGHNA and YNFKEQ. Trimming removed 6 bases from V and 4 bases from J, with 16 bases in between. CDR3 length: 15 residues. CDR3 DNA: TGTGCCAGCAGGGACGGTAGCGGAAATTACAATGAGCAGTTCTTC. As protein: CASRDGSGNYNEQFF.

This clone was picked up one time. The CDR3 loop is CATQYLGTDTQYF. The CDR3 coding sequence is TGTGCCACACAGTATCTGGGCACAGATACGCAGTATTTT. The V call is TRBV19, the J call TRBJ2-3; D gene ambiguous. The V end lost 10 bases, the J end lost 1 base, and 12 bases lay between the germline ends. The V gene's germline CDR1 is LNHDA and CDR2 SQIVND (reference sequence). The CDR3 is made up of 13 amino acids.

Only a few counts were recorded for this clone. The rearrangement uses TRBV4-1 and TRBJ1-2; D might be TRBD1 (6 bases). Per germline, CDR1 MGHRA and CDR2 YSYEKL. Trimming left V 7 bases short and J 0 bases short, with 21 bases between. The CDR3 is 17 amino acids. CDR3 protein: CASTPLGGAAANYGYTF. CDR3 DNA: TGCGCCAGCACCCCTTTGGGGGGGGCCGCGGCTAACTATGGCTACACCTTC.

CDR3 nucleotides: TGTGCCTGGAGTCAATGGTCCCTGAGGGTTGGGTCTTACAATGAGCAGTTCTTC. It is translated as CAWSQWSLRVGSYNEQFF. The chain links TRBV30 to TRBJ2-1; maybe TRBD2 (5 bases). The germline CDR1 and CDR2 sequences are GTSNPN and SVGIG (reference sequence). V lost 2 bases and J lost 4, with 24 bases in between. CDR3 length: 18 amino acids. The full variable domain, its missing parts supplied by reference TRBV30 and TRBJ2-1, is SQTIHQWPATLVQPVGSPLSLECTVEGTSNPNLYWYRQAAGRGLQLLFYSVGIGQISSEVPQNLSASRPQDRQFILSSKKLLLSDSGFYLCAWSQWSLRVGSYNEQFFGPGTRLTVL.

This rearrangement joins TRBV7-8 to TRBJ2-7; TRBD1 might be the D (6 bases). CDR3 size: 17 residues. V dropped 5 bases and J dropped 6 bases, with 26 bases sitting between them. Germline V gene lookup returns CDR1 SGHVS and CDR2 FQNEAQ. CDR3 loop: CASSQPPGHPPSGEQYF. CDR3 bases: TGTGCCAGCAGCCAACCACCGGGACACCCCCCGAGCGGCGAGCAGTACTTC.

This clone showed up just a few times. This sequence joins TRBV4-2 and TRBJ1-1, with unresolved D. Germline CDR1 reads LGHNA; CDR2 reads YNFKEQ. The ends were cut back, 6 bases at V and 2 bases at J, with 7 bases in the middle. CDR3 length equals 12 residues. CDR3: CASRRYNTEAFF. As DNA, the CDR3 is TGTGCCAGCAGAAGGTACAACACTGAAGCTTTCTTT.

This clone was seen just once. This chain uses TRBV6-6 with TRBJ1-2; tentative D call: TRBD1 (6 bases). With 6 bases removed from V and 2 bases from J, the gap between germline ends came to 13 bases. This CDR3 has 14 amino acids. Germline V gives CDR1 MNHNY, CDR2 SVGAGI (reference sequence). CDR3 protein: CASRHDQGNYGYTF. CDR3 DNA: TGTGCCAGCAGACACGACCAGGGGAACTATGGCTACACCTTC.

The J gene is TRBJ1-2, the V gene TRBV5-6, with no clear D. The CDR3 is made up of 15 amino acids. V lost 0 bases and J lost 6, with 15 bases in between. The V gene's germline CDR1 is SGHDT and CDR2 YYEEEE. The CDR3 loop is CASSLALGGRDGYTF. CDR3 nucleotides: TGTGCCAGCAGCTTGGCCTTAGGAGGGAGAGATGGCTACACCTTC.

The V gene is TRBV7-2, the J gene TRBJ2-5, with D possibly being TRBD1 (6 bases). This CDR3 has 16 residues. Germline loops: CDR1 SGHTA, CDR2 FQGNSA. The ends were cut back, 3 bases at V and 0 bases at J, with 14 bases in the middle. The CDR3 protein is CASSFPGHVYQETQYF. The CDR3 nucleotides read TGTGCCAGCAGCTTTCCGGGACACGTGTACCAAGAGACCCAGTACTTC.

The genes are TRBV28 and TRBJ1-3, with a weak D call TRBD1 (5 bases). CDR1 and CDR2 from the germline V gene are MDHEN and SYDVKM. The CDR3 has 18 residues. Trimming stripped 4 bases from V and 0 bases from J, with 19 bases between. The CDR3 spells CASSSPEARGTSGNTIYF. CDR3 DNA sequence: TGTGCCAGCAGTTCCCCTGAGGCCCGAGGGACCTCTGGAAACACCATATATTTT.

The chain joins TRBV19 to TRBJ1-2; D unresolved. CDR3 size: 13 residues. Per germline, CDR1 LNHDA and CDR2 SQIVND (reference sequence). Trimming removed 11 bases from V and 1 base from J, with 14 bases in between. CDR3 residues: CASVDTHNYGYTF. CDR3 nucleotide sequence: TGTGCCTCTGTAGACACTCATAACTATGGCTACACCTTC.

The chain carries TRBV18 and TRBJ2-2; the match to TRBD1 covers 8 bases. This CDR3 comprises 16 residues. J gave up 6 bases and V 3 bases, and 9 bases lay outside the gene matches. Germline V gene sequence: CDR1 KGHSH, CDR2 LQKENI. The CDR3 DNA reads as TGTGCCAGCTCACCTACGGACAGGGACGTAGCCGGGGAGCTGTTTTTT. Protein sequence: CASSPTDRDVAGELFF.

The chain carries TRBV5-5 and TRBJ2-5; D gene unclear. The V end lost 1 base, the J end lost 1 base, and 8 bases lay between the germline ends. Germline CDR1 and CDR2: SGHKS and YYEKEE (reference sequence). This CDR3 region has 14 residues. The CDR3 coding sequence is TGTGCCAGCAGCTTGTTCAGAGGCCAAGAGACCCAGTACTTC. The encoded protein is CASSLFRGQETQYF.

V is TRBV18 and J is TRBJ2-3, with 7 nucleotides matching TRBD2. Germline V lookup: CDR1 KGHSH, CDR2 LQKENI. The V gene end was trimmed by 3 bases and the J gene end by 0 bases; junction bases not matched to a gene: 6. CDR3 length: 16 residues. In DNA, the CDR3 is TGTGCCAGCTCACCGGGGACGGGGGGAAGCACAGATACGCAGTATTTT. Its translation: CASSPGTGGSTDTQYF.

The chain joins TRBV7-2 to TRBJ2-2, with D unclear. The CDR3 covers 15 residues. The V end lost 6 bases, the J end lost 4 bases, and 15 bases lay between the germline ends. The germline V gene has CDR1 SGHTA and CDR2 FQGNSA. The CDR3, as DNA: TGTGCCAGCAGTCTAGATAGTCTAGGCACCGGGGAGCTGTTTTTT. Residues: CASSLDSLGTGELFF.